This passage covers 22 T cell receptor beta chains from one sample sequenced in a study of cytomegalovirus exposure and HLA in healthy donors. The PCR employed 60 Vbeta primers together with 13 Jbeta primers. The protocol was immunoSEQ multiplex PCR, while the TCRdb copy is restricted to in-frame clones and leaves out a portion. The repertoire holds about 80,000 clones, approximately 80% seen once, with about 23% in the top ten. The sequencing sample was made of PBMCs. The receptors here all came from a woman aged 45-59 years in good health and CMV-seropositive.

The chain has TRBV30 and TRBJ2-7; 8 positions agree with TRBD2. J lost 8 bases, V lost 6 bases, and 9 bases had no gene match. Germline values: CDR1 GTSNPN, CDR2 SVGIG (reference sequence). The length of the CDR3 is 12 residues. The CDR3 sequence is CACQSGGLQQYF. The DNA of the CDR3 is TGTGCCTGCCAGAGCGGGGGACTTCAGCAGTACTTC. Supplemented by reference TRBV30 and TRBJ2-7, the full variable domain reads SQTIHQWPATLVQPVGSPLSLECTVEGTSNPNLYWYRQAAGRGLQLLFYSVGIGQISSEVPQNLSASRPQDRQFILSSKKLLLSDSGFYLCACQSGGLQQYFGPGTRLTVT.

The chain couples TRBV5-6 to TRBJ2-1, with 7 bases lining up with TRBD2. Germline V gene data show CDR1 as SGHDT and CDR2 as YYEEEE. Trimming cost V 0 bases and J 9 bases; bases outside gene matches: 6. The CDR3 has 14 residues. CDR3 region: CASSLEGGYGEQFF. The CDR3 DNA is TGTGCCAGCAGCTTGGAGGGAGGGTATGGTGAGCAGTTCTTC.

The CDR3 nucleotides are TGTGCCTCGGACAGGGGATTTGGCTACACCTTC. Protein: CASDRGFGYTF. This chain links TRBV30 with TRBJ1-2; 9 bases align to TRBD1. The germline V gene has CDR1 GTSNPN and CDR2 SVGIG (reference sequence). This CDR3 contains 11 residues. J was trimmed by 7 bases and V by 7 bases; bases with no gene match: 4. The full variable domain, completed using reference TRBV30 and TRBJ1-2, is SQTIHQWPATLVQPVGSPLSLECTVEGTSNPNLYWYRQAAGRGLQLLFYSVGIGQISSEVPQNLSASRPQDRQFILSSKKLLLSDSGFYLCASDRGFGYTFGSGTRLTVV.

The V gene is TRBV19, the J gene TRBJ2-5; 7 bases align to TRBD2. Germline V gives CDR1 LNHDA, CDR2 SQIVND (reference sequence). The V and J ends lost 1 base and 2 bases, in that order; junction bases with no gene match: 4. CDR3 size: 15 residues. The CDR3 DNA reads as TGTGCCAGTAGTATAGCTGCAGCGGGGCAAGAGACCCAGTACTTC. Translating it yields CASSIAAAGQETQYF. The variable domain in full, completed from reference TRBV19 and TRBJ2-5, reads DGGITQSPKYLFRKEGQNVTLSCEQNLNHDAMYWYRQDPGQGLRLIYYSQIVNDFQKGDIAEGYSVSREKKESFPLTVTSAQKNPTAFYLCASSIAAAGQETQYFGPGTRLLVL.

This rearrangement joins TRBV2 to TRBJ1-1; TRBD1 matches at 7 bases. V lost 7 bases, J lost 5 bases, and 7 bases stayed unmatched. Germline V gene data show CDR1 as SNHLY and CDR2 as FYNNEI. The CDR3 runs 13 residues. Written as DNA, the CDR3 is TGTGCCAGCATTGAGGGGGCGCGGACTGAAGCTTTCTTT. Its translation is CASIEGARTEAFF.

This chain links TRBV19 with TRBJ2-5; the match to TRBD2 covers 7 bases. The V segment lost 3 bases and the J segment 5 bases; nucleotides outside the gene matches: 3. The germline V gene has CDR1 LNHDA and CDR2 SQIVND (reference sequence). This CDR3 region has 13 residues. CDR3 nucleotides: TGTGCCAGTAGTATGGGAGGGACGGAGACCCAGTACTTC. Encoded protein: CASSMGGTETQYF.

The genes are TRBV5-1 and TRBJ2-1; 9 bases line up with TRBD1. The CDR3 has 15 residues. The germline V gene encodes CDR1 SGHRS and CDR2 YFSETQ. V was pared by 1 base and J by 2 bases, with 1 base of the junction left unmatched. The CDR3 DNA sequence: TGCGCCAGCAGCTTGACAGGGGGCACCTACAATGAGCAGTTCTTC. The encoded protein is CASSLTGGTYNEQFF.

A few counts support this clone. The J gene is TRBJ2-1, the V gene TRBV29-1, with 16 bases identical to TRBD2. The ends lost 7 bases at V and 10 bases at J; junction bases unmatched: 7. CDR1 SQVTM and CDR2 ANQGSEA come from the germline V gene. This CDR3 spans 14 amino acids. The CDR3 DNA is TGCAGCGCGGGGACTAGCGGGGGGGCTAGGGAGCAGTTCTTC. It codes for CSAGTSGGAREQFF.

This clone was found a few times. J is TRBJ2-1 and V is TRBV7-2; 8 bases map to TRBD2. V was clipped by 4 bases and J by 8 bases; unmatched bases: 19. CDR1 is SGHTA, CDR2 FQGNSA, per germline. CDR3 size: 18 residues. The CDR3 protein is CASSSSGGSGRGFHEQFF. DNA for the CDR3: TGTGCCAGCAGCTCCTCCGGGGGCAGCGGGAGAGGGTTTCATGAGCAGTTCTTC.

The chain has TRBV29-1 and TRBJ2-1; TRBD2 matches 10 bases. The CDR3 totals 13 residues. Germline loops: CDR1 SQVTM, CDR2 ANQGSEA. J lost 3 bases, V lost 4 bases, and 0 bases had no gene match. CDR3 loop: CSVGLAGYNEQFF. DNA of the CDR3: TGCAGCGTTGGACTAGCGGGCTACAATGAGCAGTTCTTC.

As to this clone: A read error may produce the germline difference seen at one junction end. The rearrangement joins TRBV18 to TRBJ2-5; 8 bases agree with TRBD2. The CDR3 has 12 residues. The germline CDR1 and CDR2 sequences are KGHSH and LQKENI. CDR3 in amino acids: CASSLLAGSLHF. In nucleotides, the CDR3 is TGTGCCAGCTCACTTTTAGCGGGAAGCCTTCACTTC.

The rearrangement joins TRBV11-2 to TRBJ1-6; D is unresolved. The CDR3 spans 14 residues. Trimming shortened V by 1 base and J by 5 bases, and 6 bases separated the two germline ends. CDR1 and CDR2 (germline): SGHAT, FQNNGV. CDR3 nucleotides: TGTGCCAGCAGCTTAGGAGAGAATAATTCACCCCTCCACTTT. This sequence encodes CASSLGENNSPLHF.

This chain connects TRBV28 to TRBJ1-3, with D uncertain. Germline loops: CDR1 MDHEN, CDR2 SYDVKM. Trimming shortened V by 1 base and J by 6 bases, and 4 bases separated the two germline ends. The CDR3 is made up of 12 amino acids. Here the CDR3 DNA reads TGTGCCAGCAGTTTATCAGAAAACACCATATATTTT. This sequence encodes CASSLSENTIYF.

DNA for the CDR3: TGTGCCAGCAGGGGGGGGGTTCCTCATGGCTACACCTTC. This translates into CASRGGVPHGYTF. The chain links TRBV28 to TRBJ1-2, with D possibly being TRBD1 (5 bases). CDR3 length: 13 amino acids. Looked up from germline, CDR1 is MDHEN and CDR2 is SYDVKM. With 6 bases removed from V and 6 bases from J, the gap between germline ends came to 14 bases.

This clone was seen only a few times. The rearrangement links TRBV11-2 to TRBJ1-4; perhaps TRBD1 as D (5 bases). There are 14 residues in the CDR3. Between the trimmed V and J ends, which lost 5 bases and 4 bases, there was a span of 11 bases. Germline V gene lookup returns CDR1 SGHAT and CDR2 FQNNGV. The chain's CDR3 is CASSAGFINEKLFF. In DNA, the CDR3 is TGTGCCAGCAGCGCAGGGTTTATTAATGAAAAACTGTTTTTT.

The chain recombines TRBV5-8 with TRBJ1-6; 7 bases agree with TRBD1. This CDR3 is built from 14 residues. The trim removed 2 bases at V and 8 bases at J, leaving 4 bases unmatched. Germline V gene lookup returns CDR1 SGHTS and CDR2 YDEGEE. The chain's CDR3 is CASSLGQADSPLHF. Written as DNA, the CDR3 is TGTGCCAGCAGCTTAGGACAGGCTGATTCACCCCTCCACTTT.

This chain links TRBV11-3 with TRBJ1-1; D is unresolved. Deletions cut 0 bases from V and 1 base from J, with 3 bases between. Germline CDR1 is SGHNT and CDR2 is YENEEA. This CDR3 region has 13 residues. CDR3 DNA: TGTGCCAGCAGCTTAGACCAGAACACTGAAGCTTTCTTT. Amino acid sequence: CASSLDQNTEAFF.

The count of this clone is one. V usage is TRBV27 and J usage is TRBJ2-1; 10 bases agree with TRBD2. CDR1 MNHEY and CDR2 SMNVEV come from the germline V gene (reference sequence). This CDR3 contains 15 residues. Unmatched junction bases numbered 6, after V lost 3 bases and J lost 7 bases. The CDR3 sequence is CASSLSGGGLNEQFF. The DNA for the CDR3 is TGTGCCAGCAGTTTGAGCGGGGGGGGGTTAAATGAGCAGTTCTTC.

J is TRBJ1-6 and V is TRBV14; 7 bases align to TRBD1. This CDR3 is 17 amino acids long. V gave up 1 base and J gave up 4 bases; unmatched junction bases: 7. The V gene's germline CDR1 is SGHDN and CDR2 FVKESK. For the CDR3, the DNA is TGTGCCAGCAGCCAAGTCATGGGACAGCTATATAATTCACCCCTCCACTTT. Its translation: CASSQVMGQLYNSPLHF.

CDR3 DNA: TGTGCCAGCAGTGGGGCAGGGGGGCGTCCCTACGAGCAGTACTTC. It is translated as CASSGAGGRPYEQYF. The chain is built from TRBV6-1 and TRBJ2-7, with D possibly matching TRBD1 (7 bases). CDR3 length equals 15 residues. The V end lost 4 bases, the J end lost 2 bases, and 15 bases lay between the germline ends. Germline CDR1 is MNHNS and CDR2 is SASEGT.

The V and J genes are TRBV20-1 and TRBJ2-1, with D possibly being TRBD2 (5 bases). Germline assignment: CDR1 DFQATT and CDR2 SNEGSKA (reference sequence). This CDR3 spans 11 amino acids. The germline V and J ends were trimmed by 5 bases and 4 bases, with 6 bases remaining between them. The chain's CDR3 is CSAWTYNEQFF. The CDR3 region has the DNA TGCAGTGCTTGGACTTACAATGAGCAGTTCTTC.

The genes are TRBV5-6 and TRBJ2-1, with TRBD2 matching over 8 bases. The CDR3 is made up of 16 amino acids. Germline trimming cut 2 bases from V and 0 bases from J; bases unmatched to any gene: 4. The germline gives CDR1 SGHDT, CDR2 YYEEEE. CDR3 coding DNA: TGTGCCAGCAGCTTAATCGGGAGGGCCTCCTACAATGAGCAGTTCTTC. Protein sequence: CASSLIGRASYNEQFF.